The present T cell receptor (beta chain) was sequenced within a study of shared clonotypes between healthy human individuals. The germline V and J ends were trimmed by 2 bases and 4 bases, with 9 bases remaining between them. The CDR3 extends over 13 amino acids. From germline, CDR1 is SGHVS and CDR2 FQNEAQ. CD45RO-negative, CCR7-selected cells formed the naive CD8 fraction, which excluded terminally differentiated effector memory CD45RA+ cells. An assay was performed, and its level was deep. The repertoire was sequenced with immunoSEQ multiplex PCR; TCRdb's copy has only in-frame clones and lacks some. The sample carries about 2 million clones, about 95% recorded once.

Material: naive CD8+ T cells sorted from blood. The rearrangement joins TRBV7-8 to TRBJ2-7; D is unresolved. The receptor comes from a man in his late teens or twenties in good health. The CDR3 is CASSLTAPYEQYF. Here the CDR3 DNA reads TGTGCCAGCAGCTTAACAGCTCCTTACGAGCAGTACTTC.